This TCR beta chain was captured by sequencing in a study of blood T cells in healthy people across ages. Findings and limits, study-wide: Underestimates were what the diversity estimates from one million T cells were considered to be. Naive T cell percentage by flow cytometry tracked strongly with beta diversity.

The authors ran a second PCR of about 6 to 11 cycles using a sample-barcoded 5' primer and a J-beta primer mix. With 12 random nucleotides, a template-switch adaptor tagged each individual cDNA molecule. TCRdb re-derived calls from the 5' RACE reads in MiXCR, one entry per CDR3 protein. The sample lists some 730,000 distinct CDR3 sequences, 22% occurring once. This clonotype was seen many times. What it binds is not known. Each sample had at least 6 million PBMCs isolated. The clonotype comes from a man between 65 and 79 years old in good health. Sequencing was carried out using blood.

The CDR3, as DNA: TGCGCCAGCAGCATCAGCGGGGGGGATAAAAAGACCCAGTACTTC. Protein sequence: CASSISGGDKKTQYF. The chain joins TRBV5-1 to TRBJ2-5; 10 bases match TRBD2. This CDR3 region has 15 residues. V lost 4 bases, J lost 6 bases, and 9 bases stayed unmatched. Germline CDR1 is SGHRS and CDR2 is YFSETQ.